The present TCR beta chain was sequenced within a study of beta chain features in type 1 diabetes. Whole-study findings and limits: Patients with type 1 diabetes carried fewer insertions and had more deletions at their VDJ junctions. Shorter TCRB CDR3s, moderately but significantly so, were found in Type 1 diabetes patients in all four CD4+ subsets. cDNA sequencing could over-represent cells with high TCR expression.

All of the isolated RNA was reverse transcribed, so expressed TCRB transcripts were sequenced. TCRdb's copy holds only in-frame clones and misses some; the assay was immunoSEQ multiplex PCR. Among some 160,000 clones listed, 7.5% to 9.5% were seen once. A few counts support this clone. What it binds is not known. The CDR3 sequence is 11 residues long. Germline V gene lookup returns CDR1 SGHDN and CDR2 FVKESK. The ends were cut back, 3 bases at V and 15 bases at J, with 12 bases in the middle. The source material was central memory CD4+ T cells from blood. V usage is TRBV14 and J usage is TRBJ2-1; D is possibly TRBD2 (5 bases). This clonotype was sampled from a woman between 18 and 29 years old with type 1 diabetes. CDR3 sequence reads: CASSHLQEVFF. CDR3 bases: TGTGCCAGCAGCCACCTCCAGGAGGTGTTCTTC.